A single sample is the source of the 4 T cell receptor beta chains below, sequenced in a study of identical twins. Via MiXCR, TCRdb re-called the 5' RACE reads, giving one row per CDR3 protein. The table records roughly 250,000 distinct CDR3 sequences, about 7% of them present only once. The sample also formed part of further work on yellow fever vaccine responses in identical twins.

Input material: memory (CD45RO+) T cells sorted from blood. These receptors were collected from a woman younger than 35 in good health.

DNA of the CDR3: TGCAGTGCTAGAGACGGGACAGGATATCAGCCCCAGCATTTT. It encodes CSARDGTGYQPQHF. The chain employs TRBV20-1 and TRBJ1-5, with 8 bases that match TRBD1. CDR1 DFQATT and CDR2 SNEGSKA come from the germline V gene (reference sequence). The CDR3 runs to 14 residues. With 0 bases clipped from V and 5 bases from J, the junction kept 3 bases outside the gene matches.

In this sample, this clonotype turned up a few times. This chain connects TRBV7-8 to TRBJ2-1; TRBD2 matches at 11 bases. Trimming removed 5 bases from V and 10 bases from J; junction bases left unmatched: 16. Germline-derived CDR1 and CDR2 are SGHVS and FQNEAQ. CDR3 size: 17 residues. As DNA, the CDR3 is TGTGCCAGCAGCGCCTCAGGGGCTTGGCTAGCGGGAGGCGAGCAGTTCTTC. Translation gives CASSASGAWLAGGEQFF.

V usage is TRBV28 and J usage is TRBJ1-2; 7 bases line up with TRBD1. Trimming cost V 6 bases and J 6 bases; bases outside gene matches: 13. The CDR3 extends over 15 amino acids. Germline CDR1 MDHEN, CDR2 SYDVKM. The CDR3 bases are TGTGCCAGCAGACCCTACCAGGGGGAAAGAGATGGCTACACCTTC. It codes for CASRPYQGERDGYTF.

The V call is TRBV2, the J call TRBJ2-1; D is unclear. Trimming left V 1 base short and J 12 bases short, with 19 bases between. Germline assignment: CDR1 SNHLY and CDR2 FYNNEI. The CDR3 length is 15 residues. The CDR3: CASSEVRLRTMMQFF. The CDR3 region has the DNA TGTGCCAGCAGTGAAGTTCGACTCCGTACAATGATGCAGTTCTTC.